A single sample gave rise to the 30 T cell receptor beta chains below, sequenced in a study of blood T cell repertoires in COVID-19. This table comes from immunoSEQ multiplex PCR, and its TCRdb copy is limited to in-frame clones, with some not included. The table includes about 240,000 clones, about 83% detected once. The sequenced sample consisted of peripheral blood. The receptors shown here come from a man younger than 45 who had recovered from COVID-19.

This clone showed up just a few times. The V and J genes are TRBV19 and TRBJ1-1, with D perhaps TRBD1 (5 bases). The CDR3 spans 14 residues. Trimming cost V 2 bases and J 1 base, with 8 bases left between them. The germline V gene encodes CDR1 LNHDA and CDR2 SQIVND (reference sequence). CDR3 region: CASSIRQGNTEAFF. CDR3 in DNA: TGTGCCAGTAGTATAAGGCAGGGGAACACTGAAGCTTTCTTT.

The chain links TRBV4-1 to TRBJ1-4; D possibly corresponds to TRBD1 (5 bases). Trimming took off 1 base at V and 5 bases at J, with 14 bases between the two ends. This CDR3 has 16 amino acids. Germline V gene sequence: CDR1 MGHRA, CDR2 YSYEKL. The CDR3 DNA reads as TGCGCCAGCAGCCAAGGAAGGGGCAGAGCAAATGAAAAACTGTTTTTT. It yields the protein CASSQGRGRANEKLFF.

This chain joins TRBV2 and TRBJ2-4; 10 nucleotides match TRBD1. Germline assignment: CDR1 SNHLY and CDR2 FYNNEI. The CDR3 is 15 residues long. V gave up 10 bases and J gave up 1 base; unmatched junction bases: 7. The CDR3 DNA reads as TGTGCCATCGCTCCGGGACAGGGGGCCAAAAACATTCAGTACTTC. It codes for CAIAPGQGAKNIQYF.

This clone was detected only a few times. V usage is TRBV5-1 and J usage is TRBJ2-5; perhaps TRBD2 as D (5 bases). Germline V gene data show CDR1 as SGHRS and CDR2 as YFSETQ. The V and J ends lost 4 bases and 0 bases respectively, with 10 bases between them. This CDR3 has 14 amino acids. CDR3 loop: CASSPSGNQETQYF. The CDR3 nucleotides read TGCGCCAGCAGCCCCTCGGGGAACCAAGAGACCCAGTACTTC.

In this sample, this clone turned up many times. The CDR3 here is CASSTDRVQPQHF. CDR3 nucleotide sequence: TGTGCCAGCAGCACTGACAGGGTTCAGCCCCAGCATTTT. The V gene is TRBV7-9, the J gene TRBJ1-5, with 7 bases aligning to TRBD1. The CDR3 sequence is 13 residues long. Trimming removed 5 bases from V and 6 bases from J; junction bases left unmatched: 4. The V gene's germline CDR1 is SEHNR and CDR2 FQNEAQ (reference sequence).

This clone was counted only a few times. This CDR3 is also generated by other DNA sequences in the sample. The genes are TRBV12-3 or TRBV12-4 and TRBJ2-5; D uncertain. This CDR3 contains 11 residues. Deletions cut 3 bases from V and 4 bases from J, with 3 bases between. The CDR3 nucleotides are TGTGCCAGCAGTTTCGGAGAGACCCAGTACTTC. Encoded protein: CASSFGETQYF.

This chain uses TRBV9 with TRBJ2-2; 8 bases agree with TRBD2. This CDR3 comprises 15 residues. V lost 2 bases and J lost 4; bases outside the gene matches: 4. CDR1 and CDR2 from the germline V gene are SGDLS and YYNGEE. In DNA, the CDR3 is TGTGCCAGCAGCGTCGGGGGGGCGGCCACCGGGGAGCTGTTTTTT. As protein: CASSVGGAATGELFF.

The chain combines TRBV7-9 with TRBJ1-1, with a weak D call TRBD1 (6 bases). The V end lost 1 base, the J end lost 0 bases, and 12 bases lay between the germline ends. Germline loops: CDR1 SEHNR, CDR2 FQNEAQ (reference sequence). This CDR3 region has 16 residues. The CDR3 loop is CASSLGGTGLNTEAFF. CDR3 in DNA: TGTGCCAGCAGCTTAGGGGGCACAGGGTTGAACACTGAAGCTTTCTTT.

This CDR3 reads CASSSGTGVFYEQYF. The DNA of the CDR3 is TGTGCCAGCAGTTCCGGGACAGGGGTTTTCTACGAGCAGTACTTC. This sequence joins TRBV6-5 and TRBJ2-7, with 10 bases identical to TRBD1. From germline, CDR1 is MNHEY and CDR2 SVGAGI. This CDR3 has 15 amino acids. The V and J ends lost 4 bases and 3 bases, in that order; junction bases with no gene match: 6.

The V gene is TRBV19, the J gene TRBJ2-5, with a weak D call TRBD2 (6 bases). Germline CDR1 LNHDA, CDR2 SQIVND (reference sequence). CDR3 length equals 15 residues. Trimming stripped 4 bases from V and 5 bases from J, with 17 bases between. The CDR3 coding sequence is TGTGCCAGTAGTAACCGACGGGGCAGCGGGGAGACCCAGTACTTC. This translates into CASSNRRGSGETQYF.

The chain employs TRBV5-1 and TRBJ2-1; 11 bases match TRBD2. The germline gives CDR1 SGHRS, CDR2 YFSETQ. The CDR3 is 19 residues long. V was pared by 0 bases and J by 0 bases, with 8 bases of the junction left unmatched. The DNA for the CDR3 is TGCGCCAGCAGCTTGGTAAGGGGACTAGCGGCGAACTCCTACAATGAGCAGTTCTTC. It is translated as CASSLVRGLAANSYNEQFF.

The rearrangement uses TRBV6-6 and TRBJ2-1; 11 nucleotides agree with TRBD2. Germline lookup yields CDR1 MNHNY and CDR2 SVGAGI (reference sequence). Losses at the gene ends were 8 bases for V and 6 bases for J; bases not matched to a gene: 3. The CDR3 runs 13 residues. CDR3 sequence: CASSLAGANEQFF. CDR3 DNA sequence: TGTGCCAGCTCACTAGCGGGGGCCAATGAGCAGTTCTTC.

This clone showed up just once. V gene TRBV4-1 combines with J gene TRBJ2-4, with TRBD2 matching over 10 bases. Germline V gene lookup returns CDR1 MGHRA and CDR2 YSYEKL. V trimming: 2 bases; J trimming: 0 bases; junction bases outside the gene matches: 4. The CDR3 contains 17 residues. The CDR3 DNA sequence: TGCGCCAGCAGCCAACCACTAGCGGGGAAAGCCAAAAACATTCAGTACTTC. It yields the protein CASSQPLAGKAKNIQYF.

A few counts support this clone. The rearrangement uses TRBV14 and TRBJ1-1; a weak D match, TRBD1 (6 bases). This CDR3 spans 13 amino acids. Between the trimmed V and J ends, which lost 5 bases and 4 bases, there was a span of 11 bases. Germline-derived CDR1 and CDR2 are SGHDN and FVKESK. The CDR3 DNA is TGTGCCAGCAGCGCCGGGACATCCACTGAAGCTTTCTTT. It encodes CASSAGTSTEAFF.

The CDR3 DNA follows: TGCAGTGCTAGTGCCCCGGGACAGGAGGCGAATGGCTACACCTTC. This gives the protein CSASAPGQEANGYTF. This chain connects TRBV20-1 to TRBJ1-2; 8 bases align to TRBD1. The CDR3 consists of 15 residues. CDR1 DFQATT and CDR2 SNEGSKA come from the germline V gene (reference sequence). V was pared by 3 bases and J by 6 bases, with 12 bases of the junction left unmatched.

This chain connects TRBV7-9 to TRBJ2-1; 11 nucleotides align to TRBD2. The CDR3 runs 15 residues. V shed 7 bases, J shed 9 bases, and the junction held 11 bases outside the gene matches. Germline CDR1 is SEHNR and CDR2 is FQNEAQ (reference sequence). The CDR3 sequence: CASTSLIAGGPEQFF. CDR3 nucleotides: TGTGCCAGCACCTCCTTAATAGCGGGGGGGCCTGAGCAGTTCTTC.

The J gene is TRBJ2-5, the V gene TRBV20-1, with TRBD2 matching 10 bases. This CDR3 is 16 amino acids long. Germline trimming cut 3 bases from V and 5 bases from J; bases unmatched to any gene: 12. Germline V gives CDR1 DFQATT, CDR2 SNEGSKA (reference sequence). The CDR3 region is CSASALAGATRETQYF. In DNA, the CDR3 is TGCAGTGCTAGTGCGCTAGCGGGGGCAACTCGCGAGACCCAGTACTTC.

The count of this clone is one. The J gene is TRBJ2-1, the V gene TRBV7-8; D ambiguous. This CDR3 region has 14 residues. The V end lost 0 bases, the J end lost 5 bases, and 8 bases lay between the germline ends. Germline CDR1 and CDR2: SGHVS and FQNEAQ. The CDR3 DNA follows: TGTGCCAGCAGCTTAGCGTACAGAGACAATGAGCAGTTCTTC. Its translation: CASSLAYRDNEQFF.

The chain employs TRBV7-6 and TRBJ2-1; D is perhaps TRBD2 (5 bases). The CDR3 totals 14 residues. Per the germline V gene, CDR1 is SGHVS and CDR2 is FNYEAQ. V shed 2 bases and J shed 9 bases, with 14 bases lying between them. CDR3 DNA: TGTGCCAGCAGCTTAAGCTGGCTCGGGATTGAGCAGTTCTTC. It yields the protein CASSLSWLGIEQFF.

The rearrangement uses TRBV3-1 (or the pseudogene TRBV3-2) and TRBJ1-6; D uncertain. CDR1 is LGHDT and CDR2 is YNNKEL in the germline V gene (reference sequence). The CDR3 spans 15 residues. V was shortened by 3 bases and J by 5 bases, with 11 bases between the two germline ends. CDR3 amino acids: CASSHPAGNNSPLHF. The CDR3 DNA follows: TGTGCCAGCAGCCACCCCGCCGGTAATAATTCACCCCTCCACTTT.

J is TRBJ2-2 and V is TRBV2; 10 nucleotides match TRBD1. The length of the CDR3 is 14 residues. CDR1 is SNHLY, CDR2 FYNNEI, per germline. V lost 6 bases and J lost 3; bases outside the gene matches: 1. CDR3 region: CASRGQGYTGELFF. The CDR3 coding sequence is TGTGCCAGCAGGGGACAGGGGTACACCGGGGAGCTGTTTTTT.

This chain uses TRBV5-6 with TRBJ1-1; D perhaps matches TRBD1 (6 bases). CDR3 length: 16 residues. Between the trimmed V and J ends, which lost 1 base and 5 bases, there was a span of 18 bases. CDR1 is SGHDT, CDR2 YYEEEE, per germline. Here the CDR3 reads CASSLIMGAFGTEAFF. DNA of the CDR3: TGTGCCAGCAGCTTGATCATGGGGGCCTTCGGGACTGAAGCTTTCTTT.

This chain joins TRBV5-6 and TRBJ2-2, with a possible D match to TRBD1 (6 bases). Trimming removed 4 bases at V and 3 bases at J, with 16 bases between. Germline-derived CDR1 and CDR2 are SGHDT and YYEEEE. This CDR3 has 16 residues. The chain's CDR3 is CASSLGDTVYTGELFF. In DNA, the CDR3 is TGTGCCAGCAGCCTGGGGGACACGGTCTACACCGGGGAGCTGTTTTTT.

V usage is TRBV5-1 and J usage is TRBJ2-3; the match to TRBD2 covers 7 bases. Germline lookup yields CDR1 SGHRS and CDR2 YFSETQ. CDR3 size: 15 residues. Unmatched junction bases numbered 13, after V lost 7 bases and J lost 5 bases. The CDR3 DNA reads TGCGCCAGCGGGCTAAGTCAGCGGGGAGTAGATACGCAGTATTTT. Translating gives CASGLSQRGVDTQYF.

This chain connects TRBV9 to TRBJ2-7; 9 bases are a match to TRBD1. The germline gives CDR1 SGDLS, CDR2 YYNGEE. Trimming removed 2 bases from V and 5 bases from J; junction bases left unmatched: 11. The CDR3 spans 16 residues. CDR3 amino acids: CASSVNAGTGSHEQYF. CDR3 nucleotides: TGTGCCAGCAGCGTCAACGCCGGGACAGGGTCCCACGAGCAGTACTTC.

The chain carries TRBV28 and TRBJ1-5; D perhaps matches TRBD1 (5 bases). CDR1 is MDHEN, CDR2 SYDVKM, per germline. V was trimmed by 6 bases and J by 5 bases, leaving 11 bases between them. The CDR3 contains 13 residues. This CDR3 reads CASRPGYDQPQHF. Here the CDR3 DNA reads TGTGCCAGCAGGCCAGGGTACGATCAGCCCCAGCATTTT.

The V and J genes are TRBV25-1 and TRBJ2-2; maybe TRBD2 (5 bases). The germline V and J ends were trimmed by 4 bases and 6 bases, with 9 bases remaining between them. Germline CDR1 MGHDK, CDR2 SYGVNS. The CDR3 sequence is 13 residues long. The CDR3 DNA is TGTGCCAGCAGTGCAGGAGGTCCCGGGGAGCTGTTTTTT. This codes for CASSAGGPGELFF.

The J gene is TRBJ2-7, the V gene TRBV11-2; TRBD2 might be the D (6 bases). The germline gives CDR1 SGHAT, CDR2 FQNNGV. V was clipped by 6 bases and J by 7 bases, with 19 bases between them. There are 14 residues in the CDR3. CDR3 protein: CASSWGETKGEQYV. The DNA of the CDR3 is TGTGCCAGCAGTTGGGGGGAGACAAAAGGAGAGCAGTACGTC.

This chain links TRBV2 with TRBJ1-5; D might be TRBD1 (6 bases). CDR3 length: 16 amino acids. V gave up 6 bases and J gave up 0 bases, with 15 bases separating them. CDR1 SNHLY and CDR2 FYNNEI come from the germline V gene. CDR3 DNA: TGTGCCAGCAGAGCGGGACGACAGGTTAGCAATCAGCCCCAGCATTTT. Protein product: CASRAGRQVSNQPQHF.

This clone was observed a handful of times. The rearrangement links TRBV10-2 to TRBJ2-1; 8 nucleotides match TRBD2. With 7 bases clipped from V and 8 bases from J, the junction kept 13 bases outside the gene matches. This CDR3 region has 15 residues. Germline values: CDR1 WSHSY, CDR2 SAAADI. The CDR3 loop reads CASISGTSTVYEQFF. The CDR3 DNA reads TGCGCCAGCATCTCCGGGACTAGTACGGTCTATGAGCAGTTCTTC.